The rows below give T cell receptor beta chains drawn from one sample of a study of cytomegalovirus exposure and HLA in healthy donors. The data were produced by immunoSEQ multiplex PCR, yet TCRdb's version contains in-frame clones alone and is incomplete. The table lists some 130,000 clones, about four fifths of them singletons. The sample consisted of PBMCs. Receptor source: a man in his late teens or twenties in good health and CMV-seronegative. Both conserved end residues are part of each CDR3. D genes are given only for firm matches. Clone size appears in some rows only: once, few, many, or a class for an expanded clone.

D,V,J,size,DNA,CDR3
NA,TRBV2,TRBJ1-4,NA,TGTGCCAGCAGGAAGGGTTTCGGGGCTAATGAAAAACTGTTTTTT,CASRKGFGANEKLFF
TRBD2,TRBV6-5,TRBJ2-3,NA,TGTGCCACCGGGGGGACCACAGATACGCAGTATTTT,CATGGTTDTQYF
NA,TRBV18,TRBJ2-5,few,TGTGCCAGCTGGGAGGACAGGAATGGGGAGACCCAGTACTTC,CASWEDRNGETQYF
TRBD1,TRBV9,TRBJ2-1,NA,TGTGCCAGCGGGCGACAGGGGCATGGTGAGCAGTTCTTC,CASGRQGHGEQFF
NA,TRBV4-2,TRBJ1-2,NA,TGTGCCAGCAGCCAAGCTACGACAGGAAACTATGGCTACACCTTC,CASSQATTGNYGYTF
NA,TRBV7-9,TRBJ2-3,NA,TGTTCCAGCAGCTTAGGCAGGGACACAGATACGCAGTATTTT,CSSSLGRDTDTQYF
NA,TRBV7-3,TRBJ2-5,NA,TGTGCCAGCAGCTTAGCCCTCCGGGAGACCCAGTACTTC,CASSLALRETQYF
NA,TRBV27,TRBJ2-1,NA,TGTGCCAGCAGTTTATTTACGGTTAGATTCGGGACTGGCGAGTACAATGAGCAGTTCTTC,CASSLFTVRFGTGEYNEQFF
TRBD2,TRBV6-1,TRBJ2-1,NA,TGTGCCAGCAGTGAATACCCCGGTGTTGCGGGAGGAAGTAATGAGCAGTTCTTC,CASSEYPGVAGGSNEQFF
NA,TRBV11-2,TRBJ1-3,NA,TGTGCCAGCAGCTTAGATACCCCGGTCTCTGGAAACACCATATATTTT,CASSLDTPVSGNTIYF
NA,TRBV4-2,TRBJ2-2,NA,TGTGCCAGCAGCCGCGGACTATTTGTCGGGGAGCTGTTTTTT,CASSRGLFVGELFF
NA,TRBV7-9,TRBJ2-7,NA,TGTGCCAGCAGCTTATTCGACGAGCAGTACTTC,CASSLFDEQYF
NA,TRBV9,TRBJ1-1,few,TGTGCCAGCAGCGTAGGGAGGGACACTGAAGCTTTCTTT,CASSVGRDTEAFF
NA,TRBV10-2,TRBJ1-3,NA,TGCGCCAGCAGTGATAAGGGACACGGAAACACCATATATTTT,CASSDKGHGNTIYF
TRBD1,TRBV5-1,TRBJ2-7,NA,TGCGCCAGCAGCTCGGACAGGGCACCCTACGAGCAGTACTTC,CASSSDRAPYEQYF
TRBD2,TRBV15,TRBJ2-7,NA,TGTGCCACCAGCAGTCCGGGACTAGCGGGATCCGAGCAGTACTTC,CATSSPGLAGSEQYF
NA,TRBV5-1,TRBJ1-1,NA,TGCGCCAGCAGCGGGATCGAAGGGGGGAACACTGAAGCTTTCTTT,CASSGIEGGNTEAFF
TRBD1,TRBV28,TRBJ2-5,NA,TGTGCCAGCAGTTCAGGACAGGGCCTCGAGGAGACCCAGTACTTC,CASSSGQGLEETQYF
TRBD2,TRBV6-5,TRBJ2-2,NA,TGTGCCAGCCTCCCGGGGGGGGGCTTTTCCGGGGAGCTGTTTTTT,CASLPGGGFSGELFF
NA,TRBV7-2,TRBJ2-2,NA,TGTGCCAGCAGCCCCCAATACGGGGCCGGGGAGCTGTTTTTT,CASSPQYGAGELFF
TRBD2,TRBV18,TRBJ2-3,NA,TGTGCCAGCTCACCCGGGACTAGCGGGAGGAGGACAGATACGCAGTATTTT,CASSPGTSGRRTDTQYF
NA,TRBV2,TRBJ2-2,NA,TGTGCCAGCAGTGAAGGATGGCCAGGGGCCGGGGAGCTGTTTTTT,CASSEGWPGAGELFF
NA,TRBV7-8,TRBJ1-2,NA,TGTGCCAGCAGCCTTGTCACAGGTCCCTATGGCTACACCTTC,CASSLVTGPYGYTF
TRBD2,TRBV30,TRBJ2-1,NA,TGTGCCTGGAGCGGGTCTAGCGGGAGAAACGAGCAGTTCTTC,CAWSGSSGRNEQFF
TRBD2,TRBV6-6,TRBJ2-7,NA,TGTGCCAGCACCCCTCGGACTAGCGGGACGCTCTACGAGCAGTACTTC,CASTPRTSGTLYEQYF
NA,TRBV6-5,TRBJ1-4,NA,TGTGCCAGCAGCCCCGGCGGCTTTTCGGATGAAAAACTGTTTTTT,CASSPGGFSDEKLFF
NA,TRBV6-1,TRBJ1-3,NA,TGTGCCAGCAGTGATACTGCGGTAATCTCTGGAAACACCATATATTTT,CASSDTAVISGNTIYF
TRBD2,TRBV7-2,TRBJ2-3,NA,TGTGCTAGCAGCTTAGCGGGCCCAGATACGCAGTATTTT,CASSLAGPDTQYF
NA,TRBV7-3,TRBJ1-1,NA,TGTGCCAGCAGCTTAGCGGGGATCGCTGAAGCTTTCTTT,CASSLAGIAEAFF
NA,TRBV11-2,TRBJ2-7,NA,TGTGCCAGCAGCTTAGGCCCGGACTTCTCCTACGAGCAGTACTTC,CASSLGPDFSYEQYF
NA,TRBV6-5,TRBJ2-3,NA,TGTGCCAGCAGTTACTCACGAGCGGATACGCAGTATTTT,CASSYSRADTQYF
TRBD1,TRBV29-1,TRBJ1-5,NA,TGCAGCGTGGGACAGGGTCAGCCCCAGCATTTT,CSVGQGQPQHF
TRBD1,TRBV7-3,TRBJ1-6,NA,TGTGCCAGCAGCCTTGAAGGGACAGGGGTTTCACCCCTCCACTTT,CASSLEGTGVSPLHF
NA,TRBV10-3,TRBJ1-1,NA,TGTGCCATCAGTGAGTCGGCAGGGAACACTGAAGCTTTCTTT,CAISESAGNTEAFF
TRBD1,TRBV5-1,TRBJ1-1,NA,TGCGCCAGCAGCACTACAGGGGGCTGGTCTGAAGCTTTCTTT,CASSTTGGWSEAFF
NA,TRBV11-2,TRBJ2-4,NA,TGTGCCAGCAGCTTATGGGGAGGGGGGAACATTCAGTACTTC,CASSLWGGGNIQYF
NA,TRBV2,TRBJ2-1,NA,TGTGCCAGCAGCCTATTTAATGCGGGACCCCCGGAAAATGAGCAGTTCTTC,CASSLFNAGPPENEQFF